The 24 T cell receptor beta chains below were found in one sample sequenced in a study of T cell repertoires in ileal Crohn's disease. Clones were sequenced by immunoSEQ multiplex PCR, and TCRdb holds only the in-frame ones, with some missing. Of around 5,400 clones in the sample, about 81% are singletons; the top ten hold 20% to 25%. Time point reported: inflamed ileum from the surgical specimen. Sequenced: ileal tissue. All receptors derive from an adult with Crohn's disease.

The chain uses TRBV6-4 and TRBJ2-2; no clear D. In germline, CDR1 is MRHNA, CDR2 SNTAGT. Deletions cut 4 bases from V and 3 bases from J, with 9 bases between. The CDR3 extends over 14 amino acids. The CDR3 DNA follows: TGTGCCAGCAGTGTCTCCTATCACACCGGGGAGCTGTTTTTT. This gives the protein CASSVSYHTGELFF.

This chain links TRBV9 with TRBJ2-3; 10 bases match TRBD2. This CDR3 has 14 residues. V lost 0 bases to trimming and J lost 6 bases; unmatched junction nucleotides: 1. The germline gives CDR1 SGDLS, CDR2 YYNGEE. CDR3 in DNA: TGTGCCAGCAGCGTAGTAGCGGGGGGCGATACGCAGTATTTT. Protein sequence: CASSVVAGGDTQYF.

The chain recombines TRBV10-3 with TRBJ1-3, with a possible D match to TRBD1 (5 bases). CDR1 and CDR2 (germline): ENHRY, SYGVKD. V lost 3 bases to trimming and J lost 0 bases, with 9 bases between them. The CDR3 consists of 15 residues. The DNA for the CDR3 is TGTGCCATCAGTGATGGACAATACTCTGGAAACACCATATATTTT. Translated, it gives CAISDGQYSGNTIYF.

The chain couples TRBV30 to TRBJ2-6, with a tentative D call TRBD1 (6 bases). This CDR3 has 13 amino acids. Germline-derived CDR1 and CDR2 are GTSNPN and SVGIG (reference sequence). For the CDR3, the DNA is TGTGCAGAGAGACAGGCTGGGGCCAACGTCCTGACTTTC. As protein: CAERQAGANVLTF.

By share of the sample, this clone is medium-sized. The chain links TRBV6-1 to TRBJ2-1, with D possibly being TRBD1 (6 bases). In germline, CDR1 is MNHNS, CDR2 SASEGT. V lost 7 bases and J lost 7, with 8 bases in between. CDR3 length: 11 residues. CDR3 bases: TGTGCCAGCACTACAGGGAATGAGCAGTTCTTC. Translation gives CASTTGNEQFF.

This clone was seen a few times. The V and J genes are TRBV6-6 and TRBJ1-2; TRBD1 matches 9 bases. The J segment lost 8 bases and the V segment lost 6 bases, leaving 7 bases of the junction unmatched. This CDR3 region has 13 residues. Germline-derived CDR1 and CDR2 are MNHNY and SVGAGI (reference sequence). DNA of the CDR3: TGTGCCAGCAGCCGGGACAGGGCAGTAGGCTACACCTTC. Its translation is CASSRDRAVGYTF.

The genes are TRBV19 and TRBJ2-2; D call uncertain. The V gene's germline CDR1 is LNHDA and CDR2 SQIVND (reference sequence). This CDR3 is 12 amino acids long. V lost 10 bases to trimming and J lost 4 bases, with 10 bases between them. The CDR3 bases are TGTGCCACCGGTGTAGGCACCGGGGAGCTGTTTTTT. It encodes CATGVGTGELFF.

The chain carries TRBV2 and TRBJ2-1; D is possibly TRBD1 (5 bases). V was cut by 6 bases and J by 5 bases, with 11 bases left in between. CDR1 is SNHLY and CDR2 is FYNNEI in the germline V gene. The CDR3 covers 13 residues. This CDR3 reads CASRVGRDNEQFF. The CDR3 bases are TGTGCCAGCAGGGTAGGCAGGGACAATGAGCAGTTCTTC. Together with reference TRBV2 and TRBJ2-1, the CDR3 gives the full variable domain: EPEVTQTPSHQVTQMGQEVILRCVPISNHLYFYWYRQILGQKVEFLVSFYNNEISEKSEIFDDQFSVERPDGSNFTLKIRSTKLEDSAMYFCASRVGRDNEQFFGPGTRLTVL.

The chain combines TRBV30 with TRBJ1-3; D is uncertain. This CDR3 region has 15 residues. Germline V gene sequence: CDR1 GTSNPN, CDR2 SVGIG (reference sequence). V was cut by 4 bases and J by 7 bases, with 20 bases left in between. The CDR3 coding sequence is TGTGCCTGGACTCTAGGCTCCTCTGGAGAGAACACCATATATTTT. This translates into CAWTLGSSGENTIYF.

This chain links TRBV6-5 with TRBJ1-3, with D possibly being TRBD1 (5 bases). Germline V gene lookup returns CDR1 MNHEY and CDR2 SVGAGI. The ends were cut back, 6 bases at V and 5 bases at J, with 11 bases in the middle. The CDR3 spans 13 residues. CDR3 sequence reads: CASSPGLRNTIYF. In nucleotides, the CDR3 is TGTGCCAGCAGCCCAGGGTTACGAAACACCATATATTTT.

The rearrangement uses TRBV4-2 and TRBJ2-1; 12 bases are a match to TRBD2. The CDR3 is 16 amino acids. Germline V gene sequence: CDR1 LGHNA, CDR2 YNFKEQ. J gave up 7 bases and V 3 bases, and 7 bases lay outside the gene matches. The CDR3 nucleotides read TGTGCCAGCAGCCAGGCCCTAGCGGGAGGGCATAATGAGCAGTTCTTC. Its protein product is CASSQALAGGHNEQFF.

The rearrangement joins TRBV6-1 to TRBJ2-5, with D possibly TRBD2 on 5 matching bases. Per germline, CDR1 MNHNS and CDR2 SASEGT. V was shortened by 4 bases and J by 5 bases, with 17 bases between the two germline ends. There are 15 residues in the CDR3. The CDR3 bases are TGTGCCAGCAGTGTATCGGGATACCCGGGGGAGACCCAGTACTTC. This encodes CASSVSGYPGETQYF.

The J gene is TRBJ1-2, the V gene TRBV28; D may be TRBD1 (5 bases). This CDR3 is built from 14 residues. Germline CDR1 reads MDHEN; CDR2 reads SYDVKM. V was cut by 6 bases and J by 7 bases, with 18 bases left in between. The CDR3 here is CASSPGQGLSGYTF. Here the CDR3 DNA reads TGTGCCAGCAGCCCCGGGCAGGGCCTATCTGGCTACACCTTC.

The DNA of the CDR3 is TGTGCCAGTAGTATCAGTAGCGGGAGCGCTAGCACAGATACGCAGTATTTT. It codes for CASSISSGSASTDTQYF. V and J are TRBV19 and TRBJ2-3; 9 bases match TRBD2. CDR1 is LNHDA, CDR2 SQIVND, per germline (reference sequence). This CDR3 has 17 residues. The V gene end was trimmed by 3 bases and the J gene end by 0 bases; junction bases not matched to a gene: 7.

The chain combines TRBV6-5 with TRBJ2-1, with D possibly being TRBD1 or TRBD2 (5 bases each). V gave up 2 bases and J gave up 10 bases, with 18 bases separating them. The CDR3 consists of 15 residues. Germline V gene data show CDR1 as MNHEY and CDR2 as SVGAGI. CDR3 residues: CASSYRDQRRGEQFF. In nucleotides, the CDR3 is TGTGCCAGCAGTTACAGGGACCAGCGGCGAGGAGAGCAGTTCTTC.

The chain joins TRBV6-1 to TRBJ1-6; the D is unclear. The V end lost 2 bases, the J end lost 4 bases, and 3 bases lay between the germline ends. The germline CDR1 and CDR2 sequences are MNHNS and SASEGT. The CDR3 runs 13 residues. CDR3 amino acids: CASSEPYNSPLHF. DNA of the CDR3: TGTGCCAGCAGTGAACCGTATAATTCACCCCTCCACTTT.

This chain uses TRBV7-2 with TRBJ1-5; D perhaps matches TRBD1 (5 bases). The CDR3 extends over 16 amino acids. The V end was cut by 6 bases, the J end by 0 bases, with 15 bases between. Per germline, CDR1 SGHTA and CDR2 FQGNSA. In DNA, the CDR3 is TGTGCCAGCAGACACCGGTGGGGGGGTAGCAATCAGCCCCAGCATTTT. Translating it yields CASRHRWGGSNQPQHF.

This clone was found a few times. This chain connects TRBV5-5 to TRBJ1-4; D is unclear. Germline assignment: CDR1 SGHKS and CDR2 YYEKEE (reference sequence). The CDR3 spans 14 residues. V was shortened by 4 bases and J by 8 bases, with 15 bases between the two germline ends. This chain's CDR3 is CASSKLHGEEKLFF. For the CDR3, the DNA is TGTGCCAGCAGCAAACTACACGGGGAAGAAAAACTGTTTTTT.

J is TRBJ2-5 and V is TRBV11-3; 13 bases fit TRBD2. Germline CDR1 is SGHNT and CDR2 is YENEEA. This CDR3 spans 18 amino acids. With V trimmed by 5 bases and J by 0 bases, 9 bases remained unmatched. The CDR3: CASSQGLAGQPYQETQYF. The CDR3 DNA follows: TGTGCCAGCAGCCAGGGACTAGCGGGGCAACCTTACCAAGAGACCCAGTACTTC.

The chain has TRBV6-5 and TRBJ2-7, with 7 nucleotides matching TRBD1. The germline gives CDR1 MNHEY, CDR2 SVGAGI. V trimming: 2 bases; J trimming: 2 bases; junction bases outside the gene matches: 3. This CDR3 has 14 residues. The CDR3 is CASSYGQVTYEQYF. The CDR3 bases are TGTGCCAGCAGTTACGGACAGGTAACCTACGAGCAGTACTTC.

The CDR3 reads CASSLQGGEQYF. CDR3 in DNA: TGTGCCAGCAGCCTCCAGGGCGGCGAGCAGTACTTC. This chain uses TRBV9 with TRBJ2-7; D possibly corresponds to TRBD1 (5 bases). Germline V gene sequence: CDR1 SGDLS, CDR2 YYNGEE. This CDR3 comprises 12 residues. Trimming stripped 4 bases from V and 6 bases from J, with 11 bases between.

J is TRBJ2-3 and V is TRBV6-4, with a possible D match to TRBD1 (8 bases). Trimming cost V 3 bases and J 4 bases, with 14 bases left between them. This CDR3 is 15 amino acids long. CDR1 and CDR2 (germline): MRHNA, SNTAGT. CDR3 amino acids: CASSEEQGGADTQYF. CDR3 in DNA: TGTGCCAGCAGTGAAGAACAGGGGGGGGCAGATACGCAGTATTTT.

This chain joins TRBV5-6 and TRBJ2-2; 8 bases are a match to TRBD1. Germline V gene lookup returns CDR1 SGHDT and CDR2 YYEEEE. V lost 4 bases, J lost 6 bases, and 2 bases stayed unmatched. The CDR3 covers 13 residues. CDR3 protein: CASSLRGPGELFF. The CDR3 region has the DNA TGTGCCAGCAGCCTCAGGGGGCCCGGGGAGCTGTTTTTT.

This clone was counted between two and nine times. The chain recombines TRBV9 with TRBJ1-6; weak D call: TRBD1 (6 bases). The V gene lost 2 bases and the J gene lost 7 bases, with 13 bases spanning the gap. Germline V CDR1 and CDR2: SGDLS, YYNGEE. The CDR3 is 15 amino acids. Here the CDR3 reads CASSVTAGANSPLHF. The CDR3 nucleotides read TGTGCCAGCAGCGTGACAGCGGGGGCGAATTCACCCCTCCACTTT.